These 11 T cell receptor beta chains were all obtained from the same sample, sequenced in a study of siplizumab effects on memory and regulatory T cells (dated by TCRdb to between 2017 and 2020). Library generation was performed with the immunoSEQ multiplex PCR assay. TCRdb carries this immuneACCESS record with in-frame sequences only. Its versions omit some clonotypes, under half of them owing to an unresolved V gene in the studies checked, with the rest unexplained. This sample is represented by around 94,000 clones; 92% of them were singletons. Clones ranked in the top ten supply about 1.1% of the sample. Sequencing was done on a sample of CD4+ T cells sorted from blood. These TCRs come from a human donor in good health.

In DNA, the CDR3 is TGTGCCAGTAGTATAGATGGACGGCGGGGCGAGCAGTACTTC. Protein product: CASSIDGRRGEQYF. This chain uses TRBV19 with TRBJ2-7, with a weak D call TRBD2 (6 bases). There are 14 residues in the CDR3. V dropped 0 bases and J dropped 6 bases, with 12 bases sitting between them. Germline V CDR1 and CDR2: LNHDA, SQIVND (reference sequence).

The chain links TRBV30 to TRBJ1-5; D call uncertain. The germline V and J ends were trimmed by 1 base and 4 bases, with 11 bases remaining between them. This CDR3 has 14 residues. The germline V gene encodes CDR1 GTSNPN and CDR2 SVGIG (reference sequence). The CDR3 loop reads CAWSDRPVNQPQHF. The CDR3 DNA reads TGTGCCTGGAGTGATAGGCCCGTTAATCAGCCCCAGCATTTT. Complete variable domain (other parts from reference TRBV30 and TRBJ1-5): SQTIHQWPATLVQPVGSPLSLECTVEGTSNPNLYWYRQAAGRGLQLLFYSVGIGQISSEVPQNLSASRPQDRQFILSSKKLLLSDSGFYLCAWSDRPVNQPQHFGDGTRLSIL.

This chain joins TRBV7-8 and TRBJ1-6; tentatively, D is TRBD1 (6 bases). The germline V gene has CDR1 SGHVS and CDR2 FQNEAQ. The CDR3 has 13 amino acids. Trimming took 5 bases from V and 11 from J, leaving 13 bases between them. The CDR3: CASSPVGGTPLHF. The CDR3 DNA is TGTGCCAGCAGCCCCGTAGGGGGAACACCCCTCCACTTT.

The gene calls are TRBV10-3 and TRBJ2-2, with D possibly called TRBD1 or TRBD2 (5 bases each). The ends were cut back, 8 bases at V and 4 bases at J, with 11 bases in the middle. This CDR3 contains 13 residues. Per germline, CDR1 ENHRY and CDR2 SYGVKD. The CDR3 sequence is CAIRGRSTGELFF. In DNA form, the CDR3 reads TGTGCCATCCGGGGCAGAAGCACCGGGGAGCTGTTTTTT.

The rearrangement uses TRBV18 and TRBJ1-1; 7 bases fit TRBD1. Germline loops: CDR1 KGHSH, CDR2 LQKENI. V lost 0 bases, J lost 3 bases, and 7 bases stayed unmatched. The CDR3 has 16 amino acids. CDR3 residues: CASSPPLQGIDTEAFF. The DNA for the CDR3 is TGTGCCAGCTCACCACCATTACAGGGGATCGACACTGAAGCTTTCTTT.

The chain uses TRBV2 and TRBJ1-6; tentative D call: TRBD1 (5 bases). The ends were cut back, 11 bases at V and 5 bases at J, with 13 bases in the middle. Germline V gene lookup returns CDR1 SNHLY and CDR2 FYNNEI. CDR3 length: 13 residues. The CDR3, as DNA: TGTGCCGCCGTCGAGGGGAATAATTCACCCCTCCACTTT. Its translation: CAAVEGNNSPLHF.

On this clone: Different DNA sequences within this sample yield the same CDR3. The chain recombines TRBV19 with TRBJ2-1; maybe TRBD2 (6 bases). Germline assignment: CDR1 LNHDA and CDR2 SQIVND (reference sequence). V lost 6 bases, J lost 9 bases, and 21 bases lay in between. The CDR3 is made up of 15 amino acids. The CDR3 sequence: CASSSGAGLRGEQFF. CDR3 sequence (DNA): TGTGCCAGTAGCTCGGGAGCAGGCCTACGGGGTGAGCAGTTCTTC.

About this clone itself: Other DNA sequences of this sample code for an identical CDR3. The rearrangement joins TRBV18 to TRBJ2-5; tentatively, D is TRBD1 (6 bases). This CDR3 contains 13 residues. V was trimmed by 2 bases and J by 5 bases, leaving 9 bases between them. Germline loops: CDR1 KGHSH, CDR2 LQKENI. DNA for the CDR3: TGTGCCAGCTCACCAAGGCAGGGGGAGACCCAGTACTTC. Amino acid sequence: CASSPRQGETQYF.

The rearrangement links TRBV11-2 to TRBJ1-5; TRBD1 agrees at 7 bases. Trimming cost V 3 bases and J 3 bases; bases outside gene matches: 2. Germline CDR1 SGHAT, CDR2 FQNNGV. The CDR3 contains 14 residues. For the CDR3, the DNA is TGTGCCAGCAGCTTTACAGGGGCCAATCAGCCCCAGCATTTT. Translation gives CASSFTGANQPQHF. Drawing the rest from reference TRBV11-2 and TRBJ1-5, the complete variable domain is EAGVAQSPRYKIIEKRQSVAFWCNPISGHATLYWYQQILGQGPKLLIQFQNNGVVDDSQLPKDRFSAERLKGVDSTLKIQPAKLEDSAVYLCASSFTGANQPQHFGDGTRLSIL.

The genes are TRBV19 and TRBJ1-1; D ambiguous. The germline V gene encodes CDR1 LNHDA and CDR2 SQIVND (reference sequence). V was trimmed by 5 bases and J by 5 bases, leaving 18 bases between them. The CDR3 sequence is 15 residues long. CDR3 bases: TGTGCCAGTAGTTCAGGAAAGTACCCGGGGACTGAAGCTTTCTTT. Encoded protein: CASSSGKYPGTEAFF.

Only a few counts were recorded for this clone. V and J are TRBV7-2 and TRBJ2-5; 8 bases are shared with TRBD2. CDR3 size: 14 residues. With 4 bases clipped from V and 5 bases from J, the junction kept 6 bases outside the gene matches. Germline V gene lookup returns CDR1 SGHTA and CDR2 FQGNSA. CDR3 sequence: CASSSGGGTETQYF. CDR3 nucleotide sequence: TGTGCCAGCAGCTCGGGAGGGGGGACGGAGACCCAGTACTTC.